These 24 T cell receptor beta chains came from one sample sequenced in a study of T cell responses to AZD1222 COVID-19 vaccine. Clones were sequenced by immunoSEQ multiplex PCR, and TCRdb holds only the in-frame ones, with some missing. The data contain roughly 120,000 clones, 75% to 90% of them singletons. The specimen comprised peripheral blood, sampled on day 0 of AZD1222 vaccination. The source is an adult in good health.

V gene TRBV4-3 combines with J gene TRBJ2-3; D call uncertain. Per the germline V gene, CDR1 is LGHNA and CDR2 is YSLEER. This CDR3 contains 14 residues. The V gene lost 0 bases and the J gene lost 5 bases, with 9 bases spanning the gap. In DNA form, the CDR3 reads TGCGCCAGCAGCCAAGAGCCAGTGAAAGATACGCAGTATTTT. It translates to CASSQEPVKDTQYF.

This chain links TRBV7-6 with TRBJ1-3; D gene ambiguous. This CDR3 spans 11 amino acids. Trimming stripped 7 bases from V and 3 bases from J, with 4 bases between. The germline V gene has CDR1 SGHVS and CDR2 FNYEAQ. The CDR3 here is CASIIGNTIYF. As DNA, the CDR3 is TGTGCCAGCATCATTGGAAACACCATATATTTT. The full variable domain, completed using reference TRBV7-6 and TRBJ1-3, is GAGVSQSPRYKVTKRGQDVALRCDPISGHVSLYWYRQALGQGPEFLTYFNYEAQQDKSGLPNDRFSAERPEGSISTLTIQRTEQRDSAMYRCASIIGNTIYFGEGSWLTVV.

The chain employs TRBV7-2 and TRBJ2-3; 7 bases map to TRBD1. Germline assignment: CDR1 SGHTA and CDR2 FQGNSA. This CDR3 spans 16 amino acids. Germline trimming cut 5 bases from V and 2 bases from J; bases unmatched to any gene: 10. CDR3 nucleotides: TGTGCCAGCAGCGCGCAGGGGGTTCACTCCACAGATACGCAGTATTTT. Its protein product is CASSAQGVHSTDTQYF.

CDR3 sequence: CASSQAQGINTEAFF. The CDR3 coding sequence is TGTGCCAGCAGCCAAGCACAGGGGATAAACACTGAAGCTTTCTTT. This chain links TRBV4-2 with TRBJ1-1; 7 bases agree with TRBD1. This CDR3 is built from 15 residues. The ends lost 1 base at V and 2 bases at J; junction bases unmatched: 4. Germline values: CDR1 LGHNA, CDR2 YNFKEQ.

The chain combines TRBV21-1 with TRBJ2-5; the table's D gene call, TRBD1, was not cross checked with the DNA. TRBV21-1 is an annotated pseudogene. This CDR3 has 11 amino acids. CDR3: CSRTVQETQYF. DNA of the CDR3: TGTTCGAGGACAGTACAAGAGACCCAGTACTTC.

The chain joins TRBV7-3 to TRBJ1-4; 8 nucleotides match TRBD1. CDR1 is SGHTA and CDR2 is FQGTGA in the germline V gene. The CDR3 is 15 residues long. Losses at the gene ends were 4 bases for V and 2 bases for J; bases not matched to a gene: 3. CDR3 nucleotides: TGTGCCAGCAGCTCGGCAGGGGGCACTAATGAAAAACTGTTTTTT. Translated, it gives CASSSAGGTNEKLFF.

The DNA of the CDR3 is TGTGCCAGCAGCTTGGTGCTAGCGGGAGGGCGAGGCACAGATACGCAGTATTTT. Protein: CASSLVLAGGRGTDTQYF. The rearrangement links TRBV7-2 to TRBJ2-3, with 12 bases that match TRBD2. Germline V gene data show CDR1 as SGHTA and CDR2 as FQGNSA. CDR3 length: 18 residues. The ends lost 3 bases at V and 1 base at J; junction bases unmatched: 8. Variable domain in full (rest from reference TRBV7-2 and TRBJ2-3): GAGVSQSPSNKVTEKGKDVELRCDPISGHTALYWYRQSLGQGLEFLIYFQGNSAPDKSGLPSDRFSAERTGGSVSTLTIQRTQQEDSAVYLCASSLVLAGGRGTDTQYFGPGTRLTVL.

This chain links TRBV5-1 with TRBJ1-6; the D is unclear. The length of the CDR3 is 15 residues. Trimming pared 0 bases from V and 9 bases from J, leaving 13 bases between. CDR1 is SGHRS and CDR2 is YFSETQ in the germline V gene. The CDR3 DNA reads TGCGCCAGCAGCTTGGGACGGGTAATGAGTTCACCCCTCCACTTT. Amino acids: CASSLGRVMSSPLHF.

This chain joins TRBV7-8 and TRBJ1-5, with no clear D. The V end lost 1 base, the J end lost 6 bases, and 10 bases lay between the germline ends. The germline CDR1 and CDR2 sequences are SGHVS and FQNEAQ. The CDR3 loop spans 14 amino acids. The CDR3 DNA reads TGTGCCAGCAGCTTAGGCAGGCTAGGTCAGCCCCAGCATTTT. Its protein is CASSLGRLGQPQHF.

The V gene is TRBV6-6, the J gene TRBJ1-2; D remains ambiguous. Looked up from germline, CDR1 is MNHNY and CDR2 is SVGAGI (reference sequence). With 5 bases removed from V and 4 bases from J, the gap between germline ends came to 14 bases. This CDR3 is 14 amino acids long. The CDR3 protein is CASSRLPTSYGYTF. CDR3 DNA sequence: TGTGCCAGCAGTAGGTTACCGACTTCCTATGGCTACACCTTC.

This sequence joins TRBV7-2 and TRBJ2-2, with 7 bases aligning to TRBD2. Germline V gene sequence: CDR1 SGHTA, CDR2 FQGNSA. This CDR3 spans 15 amino acids. J was trimmed by 2 bases and V by 5 bases; bases with no gene match: 5. Here the CDR3 reads CASSRDYTNTGELFF. The CDR3, as DNA: TGTGCCAGCAGCCGGGACTATACCAACACCGGGGAGCTGTTTTTT.

This chain uses TRBV7-9 with TRBJ2-3; no clear D. Trimming took off 8 bases at V and 3 bases at J, with 12 bases between the two ends. The CDR3 totals 13 residues. Germline-derived CDR1 and CDR2 are SEHNR and FQNEAQ (reference sequence). CDR3 sequence reads: CASVRLSTDTQYF. Here the CDR3 DNA reads TGTGCCAGCGTAAGGCTGTCGACAGATACGCAGTATTTT.

This sequence joins TRBV29-1 and TRBJ2-5; possible D gene TRBD1, 6 bases. The CDR3 runs 12 residues. In germline, CDR1 is SQVTM, CDR2 ANQGSEA. Trimming pared 5 bases from V and 2 bases from J, leaving 9 bases between. CDR3 amino acids: CSVLGQQETQYF. The CDR3 coding sequence is TGCAGCGTTCTCGGACAGCAAGAGACCCAGTACTTC.

The rearrangement uses TRBV3-1 (or the pseudogene TRBV3-2) and TRBJ1-2; D call uncertain. Trimming pared 0 bases from V and 5 bases from J, leaving 10 bases between. The CDR3 covers 14 residues. Per the germline V gene, CDR1 is LGHDT and CDR2 is YNNKEL (reference sequence). This CDR3 is CASSQEGGWYGYTF. The CDR3, as DNA: TGTGCCAGCAGCCAAGAGGGCGGTTGGTATGGCTACACCTTC.

The chain joins TRBV4-3 to TRBJ1-2, with TRBD1 as a possible D gene (5 bases). Germline assignment: CDR1 LGHNA and CDR2 YSLEER. The CDR3 sequence is 15 residues long. Trimming left V 0 bases short and J 8 bases short, with 16 bases between. The CDR3 reads CASSQETQGTGGYTF. CDR3 DNA sequence: TGCGCCAGCAGCCAAGAGACGCAGGGTACAGGCGGCTACACCTTC.

J is TRBJ2-7 and V is TRBV11-3; a possible D gene is TRBD2 (5 bases). The V and J ends lost 0 bases and 1 base respectively, with 10 bases between them. Germline-derived CDR1 and CDR2 are SGHNT and YENEEA. The CDR3 is 15 amino acids. The CDR3 DNA is TGTGCCAGCAGCTTAGATCTCGGCGGGTCCTACGAGCAGTACTTC. It codes for CASSLDLGGSYEQYF.

The chain has TRBV5-4 and TRBJ2-1, with D maybe TRBD1 (5 bases). This CDR3 contains 14 residues. The V and J ends lost 1 base and 5 bases respectively, with 10 bases between them. Looked up from germline, CDR1 is SGHNT and CDR2 is YYREEE (reference sequence). The CDR3 DNA sequence: TGTGCCAGCAGCTTGAAAAGGGGCCACAATGAGCAGTTCTTC. The encoded protein is CASSLKRGHNEQFF. Full variable domain (rest looked up from reference TRBV5-4 and TRBJ2-1): ETGVTQSPTHLIKTRGQQVTLRCSSQSGHNTVSWYQQALGQGPQFIFQYYREEENGRGNFPPRFSGLQFPNYSSELNVNALELDDSALYLCASSLKRGHNEQFFGPGTRLTVL.

The V gene is TRBV7-9, the J gene TRBJ2-3; D call uncertain. V dropped 5 bases and J dropped 1 base, with 13 bases sitting between them. Germline CDR1 and CDR2: SEHNR and FQNEAQ (reference sequence). This CDR3 has 15 amino acids. The CDR3 DNA is TGTGCCAGCAGCCGAAGGGTGAGTGGCACAGATACGCAGTATTTT. It encodes CASSRRVSGTDTQYF. Combining the CDR3 with reference TRBV7-9 and TRBJ2-3 gives the whole variable domain DTGVSQNPRHKITKRGQNVTFRCDPISEHNRLYWYRQTLGQGPEFLTYFQNEAQLEKSRLLSDRFSAERPKGSFSTLEIQRTEQGDSAMYLCASSRRVSGTDTQYFGPGTRLTVL.

The chain has TRBV9 and TRBJ2-1; 7 bases are a match to TRBD2. V trimming: 0 bases; J trimming: 10 bases; junction bases outside the gene matches: 10. The CDR3 is 15 residues long. The V gene's germline CDR1 is SGDLS and CDR2 YYNGEE. The CDR3 here is CASSVGREIVGEQFF. The CDR3 DNA reads as TGTGCCAGCAGCGTAGGGCGGGAGATTGTGGGGGAGCAGTTCTTC.

The rearrangement joins TRBV11-2 to TRBJ1-6; the match to TRBD1 covers 9 bases. This CDR3 has 15 amino acids. V lost 5 bases and J lost 7; bases outside the gene matches: 6. Germline CDR1 SGHAT, CDR2 FQNNGV. The CDR3 DNA is TGTGCCAGCAGCCCCTCGGGGACAGGGAATTCACCCCTCCACTTT. Encoded protein: CASSPSGTGNSPLHF.

This clone showed up just once. The CDR3 here is CASSSGRGNSGNTIYF. Here the CDR3 DNA reads TGTGCCAGCTCGTCCGGGAGGGGTAACTCTGGAAACACCATATATTTT. The rearrangement joins TRBV18 to TRBJ1-3; weak D call: TRBD1 (5 bases). The V end lost 6 bases, the J end lost 0 bases, and 15 bases lay between the germline ends. The CDR3 is made up of 16 amino acids. Germline assignment: CDR1 KGHSH and CDR2 LQKENI.

V gene TRBV4-1 combines with J gene TRBJ2-7, with D tentatively TRBD1 (5 bases). Germline values: CDR1 MGHRA, CDR2 YSYEKL. CDR3 size: 15 residues. Trimming cost V 1 base and J 5 bases, with 15 bases left between them. This chain's CDR3 is CASSQVKGIVHEQYF. DNA of the CDR3: TGCGCCAGCAGCCAAGTGAAGGGGATTGTGCACGAGCAGTACTTC.

The chain couples TRBV19 to TRBJ2-3; 9 nucleotides match TRBD1. CDR3 length: 15 amino acids. The V segment lost 11 bases and the J segment 4 bases; nucleotides outside the gene matches: 13. Germline values: CDR1 LNHDA, CDR2 SQIVND (reference sequence). For the CDR3, the DNA is TGTGCCGCAGGAAGGGGGGACAGGGTGGCAGATACGCAGTATTTT. Protein: CAAGRGDRVADTQYF.

J is TRBJ1-1 and V is TRBV12-5; 9 bases are a match to TRBD1. CDR3 length equals 14 residues. The V gene's germline CDR1 is LGHNT and CDR2 FRNRAP. J was trimmed by 6 bases and V by 5 bases; bases with no gene match: 7. CDR3 region: CASGLDRGAAEAFF. In DNA form, the CDR3 reads TGTGCTAGTGGTCTCGACAGGGGGGCTGCTGAAGCTTTCTTT.